The table lists the clone carrying this TCR beta chain with many counts. The data are from a study of T cell repertoires in cytomegalovirus infection. Study-wide background: Both CMV infection and a matching HLA type were indicated by public TCR beta signatures.

TCRdb reprocessed the reads with MiXCR, giving one entry per CDR3 protein. The sample includes about 130,000 distinct CDR3 sequences, approximately 9.2% of them seen just once. Germline V gives CDR1 SGHTA, CDR2 FQGNSA. Trimming removed 5 bases from V and 4 bases from J, with 11 bases in between. This CDR3 spans 13 amino acids. This TCR was recovered from a human donor in good health (CMV status not recorded). Some clones in this sample may be carry-over from other donors' samples. Sample: PBMCs. V is TRBV7-2 and J is TRBJ2-5, with D possibly being TRBD1 or TRBD2 (5 bases each). CDR3 amino acids: CASSRGAGETQYF. CDR3 DNA: TGTGCCAGCAGCCGGGGCGCGGGAGAGACCCAGTACTTC.